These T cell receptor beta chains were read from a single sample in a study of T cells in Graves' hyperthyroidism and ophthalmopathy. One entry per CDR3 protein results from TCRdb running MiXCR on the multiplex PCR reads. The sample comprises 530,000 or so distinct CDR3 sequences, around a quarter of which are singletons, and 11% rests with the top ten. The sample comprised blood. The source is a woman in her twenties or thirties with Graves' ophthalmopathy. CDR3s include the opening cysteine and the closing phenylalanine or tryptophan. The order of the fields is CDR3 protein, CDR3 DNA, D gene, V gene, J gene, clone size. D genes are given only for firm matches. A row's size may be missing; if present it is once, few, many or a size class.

CDR3 protein: CASSVEWSSTEAFF
CDR3 DNA: TGTGCCAGCAGTGTTGAGTGGTCGAGCACTGAAGCTTTCTTT
D gene: -
V gene: TRBV2
J gene: TRBJ1-1
clone size: many

CDR3 protein: CAWSVQGSQPQRF
CDR3 DNA: TGTGCCTGGAGTGTACAGGGCAGTCAGCCCCAGCGTTTT
D gene: -
V gene: TRBV30
J gene: TRBJ1-5
clone size: -

CDR3 protein: CSATGTSGGNSYEQYF
CDR3 DNA: TGCAGTGCGACTGGGACTAGCGGGGGGAACTCCTACGAGCAGTACTTC
D gene: TRBD2
V gene: TRBV20-1
J gene: TRBJ2-7
clone size: -

CDR3 protein: CASSSHRDREQETQYF
CDR3 DNA: TGTGCCAGCAGCTCACACCGGGACAGGGAACAAGAGACCCAGTACTTC
D gene: TRBD1
V gene: TRBV7-8
J gene: TRBJ2-5
clone size: many

CDR3 protein: CAWSVLGELFF
CDR3 DNA: TGTGCCTGGAGTGTACTTGGGGAGCTGTTTTTT
D gene: -
V gene: TRBV30
J gene: TRBJ2-2
clone size: many

CDR3 protein: CASSPAYQGRQPQHF
CDR3 DNA: TGTGCCAGCAGTCCCGCGTATCAGGGACGGCAGCCCCAGCATTTT
D gene: -
V gene: TRBV28
J gene: TRBJ1-5
clone size: -

CDR3 protein: CAWERGSRETQYF
CDR3 DNA: TGTGCCTGGGAGAGGGGATCAAGGGAGACCCAGTACTTC
D gene: -
V gene: TRBV30
J gene: TRBJ2-5
clone size: -

CDR3 protein: CASSLGSQTNRPQHF
CDR3 DNA: TGTGCCAGCAGTTTAGGGTCCCAGACTAATCGGCCCCAGCATTTT
D gene: -
V gene: TRBV12-3/TRBV12-4
J gene: TRBJ1-5
clone size: many

CDR3 protein: CASSGRLGGYTF
CDR3 DNA: TGTGCCAGCAGCGGTCGGCTGGGTGGCTACACCTTC
D gene: -
V gene: TRBV13
J gene: TRBJ1-2
clone size: many

CDR3 protein: CAWRSQGAETQYF
CDR3 DNA: TGTGCCTGGAGATCTCAGGGTGCGGAGACCCAGTACTTC
D gene: -
V gene: TRBV30
J gene: TRBJ2-5
clone size: many

CDR3 protein: CSADRPSRGEQYF
CDR3 DNA: TGCAGCGCGGACAGGCCTTCGCGCGGCGAGCAGTACTTC
D gene: TRBD1
V gene: TRBV20-1
J gene: TRBJ2-7
clone size: -

CDR3 protein: CASSLVEETGELFF
CDR3 DNA: TGCGCCAGCAGCTTGGTCGAAGAAACCGGGGAGCTGTTTTTT
D gene: -
V gene: TRBV5-1
J gene: TRBJ2-2
clone size: many

CDR3 protein: CASSSLGQGLQETQYF
CDR3 DNA: TGTGCCAGCAGTTCCCTCGGACAGGGCCTCCAAGAGACCCAGTACTTC
D gene: TRBD1
V gene: TRBV28
J gene: TRBJ2-5
clone size: -

CDR3 protein: CSARDQRAGRYEQYF
CDR3 DNA: TGCAGTGCTAGAGATCAGCGGGCAGGGAGGTACGAGCAGTACTTC
D gene: -
V gene: TRBV20-1
J gene: TRBJ2-7
clone size: few

CDR3 protein: CASSQVAGGIGYTF
CDR3 DNA: TGCGCCAGCAGCCAAGTGGCAGGGGGCATTGGCTACACCTTC
D gene: TRBD1
V gene: TRBV4-1
J gene: TRBJ1-2
clone size: -

CDR3 protein: CASSPKQGGYEQYF
CDR3 DNA: TGCGCCAGCAGCCCGAAGCAGGGAGGCTACGAGCAGTACTTC
D gene: -
V gene: TRBV4-3
J gene: TRBJ2-7
clone size: many

CDR3 protein: CSASSPNQPQHF
CDR3 DNA: TGCAGTGCTAGCAGTCCCAATCAGCCCCAGCATTTT
D gene: -
V gene: TRBV20-1
J gene: TRBJ1-5
clone size: many

CDR3 protein: CASSSPFTSGSRYEQYF
CDR3 DNA: TGTGCCAGCAGTTCCCCGTTTACTAGCGGGAGCAGGTACGAGCAGTACTTC
D gene: TRBD2
V gene: TRBV28
J gene: TRBJ2-7
clone size: -

CDR3 protein: CASRTGAYEQYF
CDR3 DNA: TGTGCCAGCAGGACAGGGGCCTACGAGCAGTACTTC
D gene: TRBD1
V gene: TRBV6-1
J gene: TRBJ2-7
clone size: many

CDR3 protein: CASSYSDRGGYGYTF
CDR3 DNA: TGTGCCAGCAGTTACTCGGACAGGGGAGGCTATGGCTACACCTTC
D gene: TRBD1
V gene: TRBV6-5
J gene: TRBJ1-2
clone size: many

CDR3 protein: CACGTGVTEKLFF
CDR3 DNA: TGTGCCTGCGGGACAGGGGTAACGGAAAAACTGTTTTTT
D gene: TRBD1
V gene: TRBV2
J gene: TRBJ1-4
clone size: many

CDR3 protein: CASSFLISGNTEAFF
CDR3 DNA: TGTGCCAGCAGCTTTCTTATTTCGGGGAACACTGAAGCTTTCTTT
D gene: -
V gene: TRBV7-9
J gene: TRBJ1-1
clone size: many

CDR3 protein: CASSQGQEVVVGQETQYF
CDR3 DNA: TGTGCCAGCAGCCAAGGGCAGGAGGTGGTTGTAGGACAAGAGACCCAGTACTTC
D gene: -
V gene: TRBV14
J gene: TRBJ2-5
clone size: many

CDR3 protein: CSVEDQGEQVGTEAFF
CDR3 DNA: TGCAGCGTTGAAGATCAGGGAGAACAGGTGGGCACTGAAGCTTTCTTT
D gene: -
V gene: TRBV29-1
J gene: TRBJ1-1
clone size: many

CDR3 protein: CASSAEGDNSPLHF
CDR3 DNA: TGTGCCAGCAGTGCGGAGGGGGATAATTCACCCCTCCACTTT
D gene: -
V gene: TRBV6-1
J gene: TRBJ1-6
clone size: many

CDR3 protein: CASSQVSAAPGETQYF
CDR3 DNA: TGCGCCAGCAGCCAAGTATCCGCGGCCCCAGGGGAGACCCAGTACTTC
D gene: -
V gene: TRBV4-1
J gene: TRBJ2-5
clone size: -

CDR3 protein: CASSLTGSSNYGYTF
CDR3 DNA: TGTGCCAGCAGTTTGACAGGGTCGTCTAACTATGGCTACACCTTC
D gene: TRBD1
V gene: TRBV28
J gene: TRBJ1-2
clone size: -

CDR3 protein: CASSSNRVSRSNQPQHF
CDR3 DNA: TGTGCCAGCAGTAGCAACAGGGTTTCTCGTAGCAATCAGCCCCAGCATTTT
D gene: -
V gene: TRBV6-1
J gene: TRBJ1-5
clone size: few

CDR3 protein: CASRVQANTEAFF
CDR3 DNA: TGCGCCAGCAGAGTACAGGCGAACACTGAAGCTTTCTTT
D gene: -
V gene: TRBV5-1
J gene: TRBJ1-1
clone size: many

CDR3 protein: CASSVSGAAGNTIYF
CDR3 DNA: TGTGCCAGCAGCGTTTCCGGGGCCGCTGGAAACACCATATATTTT
D gene: -
V gene: TRBV7-2
J gene: TRBJ1-3
clone size: -

CDR3 protein: CASSLDRILRGYQETQYF
CDR3 DNA: TGTGCCAGCAGCTTAGACAGGATACTGAGAGGGTACCAAGAGACCCAGTACTTC
D gene: -
V gene: TRBV11-2
J gene: TRBJ2-5
clone size: few

CDR3 protein: CASSRGQGSGNTIYF
CDR3 DNA: TGTGCCAGCAGTCGAGGACAGGGCTCTGGAAACACCATATATTTT
D gene: TRBD1
V gene: TRBV6-1
J gene: TRBJ1-3
clone size: many

CDR3 protein: CASSLRQNQETQYF
CDR3 DNA: TGTGCCAGCAGTCTCCGACAGAACCAAGAGACCCAGTACTTC
D gene: -
V gene: TRBV12-3/TRBV12-4
J gene: TRBJ2-5
clone size: few

CDR3 protein: CASSPGDLFGYTF
CDR3 DNA: TGTGCCAGCAGCCCAGGGGACCTCTTTGGCTACACCTTC
D gene: -
V gene: TRBV7-2
J gene: TRBJ1-2
clone size: -

CDR3 protein: CAHRRGDTIYF
CDR3 DNA: TGTGCCCATCGTCGGGGAGACACCATATATTTT
D gene: -
V gene: TRBV10-3
J gene: TRBJ1-3
clone size: few

CDR3 protein: CASSDPVSTTYEQYF
CDR3 DNA: TGTGCCAGCAGCGACCCGGTGAGCACCACCTACGAGCAGTACTTC
D gene: -
V gene: TRBV12-3/TRBV12-4
J gene: TRBJ2-7
clone size: -

CDR3 protein: CASTSQGPGELFF
CDR3 DNA: TGTGCCAGCACCAGCCAGGGCCCCGGGGAGCTGTTTTTT
D gene: -
V gene: TRBV7-2
J gene: TRBJ2-2
clone size: many

CDR3 protein: CASSLRRQVGGYTF
CDR3 DNA: TGTGCCAGCAGTTTAAGGAGACAGGTTGGAGGCTACACCTTC
D gene: -
V gene: TRBV27
J gene: TRBJ1-2
clone size: few

CDR3 protein: CAVGDSAWYTF
CDR3 DNA: TGTGCCGTGGGGGACAGCGCGTGGTACACCTTC
D gene: TRBD1
V gene: TRBV19
J gene: TRBJ1-2
clone size: many

CDR3 protein: CASSLVPNPEAFF
CDR3 DNA: TGTGCCAGCAGTTTAGTGCCGAACCCGGAAGCTTTCTTT
D gene: -
V gene: TRBV12-3/TRBV12-4
J gene: TRBJ1-1
clone size: many

CDR3 protein: CSSTSPGGLETQYF
CDR3 DNA: TGCAGCTCCACCTCCCCGGGGGGGTTGGAGACCCAGTACTTC
D gene: TRBD2
V gene: TRBV29-1
J gene: TRBJ2-5
clone size: few

CDR3 protein: CATSDRRQGAFGANVLTF
CDR3 DNA: TGTGCCACCAGTGATAGGCGACAGGGTGCCTTCGGGGCCAACGTCCTGACTTTC
D gene: TRBD1
V gene: TRBV24-1
J gene: TRBJ2-6
clone size: many

CDR3 protein: CASSHDRAGRFFGSEETQYF
CDR3 DNA: TGCGCCAGCAGCCATGACCGGGCCGGGCGATTCTTTGGGAGTGAAGAGACCCAGTACTTC
D gene: -
V gene: TRBV5-1
J gene: TRBJ2-5
clone size: many

CDR3 protein: CASRRQGIVGAFF
CDR3 DNA: TGTGCCAGCAGGCGACAGGGGATTGTCGGAGCTTTCTTT
D gene: TRBD1
V gene: TRBV28
J gene: TRBJ1-1
clone size: many

CDR3 protein: CASSFEGQVSYTF
CDR3 DNA: TGTGCCAGCAGTTTCGAAGGACAGGTCAGCTACACCTTC
D gene: TRBD1
V gene: TRBV27
J gene: TRBJ1-2
clone size: -

CDR3 protein: CASSEAGGIYGYTF
CDR3 DNA: TGTGCCAGCAGTGAAGCGGGGGGCATCTATGGCTACACCTTC
D gene: -
V gene: TRBV6-1
J gene: TRBJ1-2
clone size: -

CDR3 protein: CASSQSRVRTGELFF
CDR3 DNA: TGTGCCAGCAGTCAAAGTCGCGTGAGGACCGGGGAGCTGTTTTTT
D gene: -
V gene: TRBV28
J gene: TRBJ2-2
clone size: -